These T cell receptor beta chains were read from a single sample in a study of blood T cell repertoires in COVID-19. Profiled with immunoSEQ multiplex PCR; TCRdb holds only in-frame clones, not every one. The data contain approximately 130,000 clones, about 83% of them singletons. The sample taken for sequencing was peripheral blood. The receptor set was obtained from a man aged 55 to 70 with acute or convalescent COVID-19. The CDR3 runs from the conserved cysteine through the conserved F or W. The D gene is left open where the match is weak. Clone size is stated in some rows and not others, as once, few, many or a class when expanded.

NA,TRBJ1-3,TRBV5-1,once,TGCGCCAGCACCCAGGGGTCTGGAAACACCATATATTTT,CASTQGSGNTIYF
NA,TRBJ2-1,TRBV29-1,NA,TGCAGCGTTGGGGGCGGGACGTATGAGCAGTTCTTC,CSVGGGTYEQFF
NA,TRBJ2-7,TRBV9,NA,TGTGCCAGCAGCGTTTCCTCTAGCTCCTACGAGCAGTACTTC,CASSVSSSSYEQYF
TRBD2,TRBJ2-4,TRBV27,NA,TGTGCCAGCAGGGGTGCGGGAGGAGGCAAAAACATTCAGTACTTC,CASRGAGGGKNIQYF
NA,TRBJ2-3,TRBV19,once,TGTGCCACCTCCGGAGGGAAATCTAGCACAGATACGCAGTATTTT,CATSGGKSSTDTQYF
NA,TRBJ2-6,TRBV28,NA,TGTGCCACTATACAGGGAAATGGGGCCAACGTCCTGACTTTC,CATIQGNGANVLTF
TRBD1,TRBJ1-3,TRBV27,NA,TGTGCCAGCAGTTTAGACAGGGGGCGAGGGAACACCATATATTTT,CASSLDRGRGNTIYF
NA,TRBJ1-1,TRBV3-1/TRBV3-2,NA,TGTGCCAGCAGCCAGGGGGGACCTTCTAAACAGGTGCTGAACACTGAAGCTTTCTTT,CASSQGGPSKQVLNTEAFF
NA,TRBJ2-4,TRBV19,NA,TGTGCCAGTAGCCCGAGCGGTAGGGGGTTAGCCAAAAACATTCAGTACTTC,CASSPSGRGLAKNIQYF
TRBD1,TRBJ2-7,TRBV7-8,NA,TGTGCCAGCAGCCGACCGTGGGACAGATCCTACGAGCAGTACTTC,CASSRPWDRSYEQYF
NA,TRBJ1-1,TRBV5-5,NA,TGTGCCAGCAGCTTGGGACAGCGGAACACTGAAGCTTTCTTT,CASSLGQRNTEAFF